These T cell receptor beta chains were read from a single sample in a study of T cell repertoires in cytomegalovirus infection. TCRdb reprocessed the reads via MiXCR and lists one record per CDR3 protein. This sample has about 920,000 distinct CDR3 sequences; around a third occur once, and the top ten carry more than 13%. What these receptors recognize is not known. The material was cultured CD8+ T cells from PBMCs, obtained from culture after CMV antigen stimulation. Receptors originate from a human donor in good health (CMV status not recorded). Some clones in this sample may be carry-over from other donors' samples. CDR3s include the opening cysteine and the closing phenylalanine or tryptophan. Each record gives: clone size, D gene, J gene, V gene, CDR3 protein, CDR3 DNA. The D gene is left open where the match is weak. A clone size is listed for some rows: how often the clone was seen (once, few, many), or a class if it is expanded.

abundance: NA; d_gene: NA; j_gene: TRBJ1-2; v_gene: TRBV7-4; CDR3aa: CASPMGKDGYTF; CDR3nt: TGTGCCAGCCCCATGGGGAAGGATGGCTACACCTTC
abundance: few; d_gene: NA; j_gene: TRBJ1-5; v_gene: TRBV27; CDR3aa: CASSPWTEPNQPQHF; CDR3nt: TGTGCCAGCAGTCCCTGGACAGAACCCAATCAGCCCCAGCATTTT
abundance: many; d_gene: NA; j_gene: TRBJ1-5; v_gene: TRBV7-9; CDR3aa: CASSPTGTDNQPQHF; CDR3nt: TGTGCCAGCAGCCCGACCGGGACCGATAATCAGCCCCAGCATTTT
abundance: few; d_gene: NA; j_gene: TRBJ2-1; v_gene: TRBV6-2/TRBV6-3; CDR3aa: CASSYLRTDSPYNEQFF; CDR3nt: TGTGCCAGCAGTTACCTTAGGACAGATTCTCCCTACAATGAGCAGTTCTTC
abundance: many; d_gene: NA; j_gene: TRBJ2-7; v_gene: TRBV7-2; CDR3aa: CASSLLSHSEQYF; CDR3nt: TGTGCCAGCAGCTTACTCTCTCACAGCGAGCAGTACTTC
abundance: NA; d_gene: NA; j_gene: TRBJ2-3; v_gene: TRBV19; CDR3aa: CASSMGQESISTQYF; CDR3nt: TGTGCCAGTAGTATGGGACAAGAGTCTATAAGTACGCAGTATTTT
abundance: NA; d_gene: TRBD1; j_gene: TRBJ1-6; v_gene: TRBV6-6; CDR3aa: CASAGGQVRSPLHF; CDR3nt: TGTGCCAGCGCCGGGGGACAGGTGCGATCACCCCTCCACTTT
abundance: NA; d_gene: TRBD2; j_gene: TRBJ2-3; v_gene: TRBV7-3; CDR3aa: CASSWGLAGTDTQYF; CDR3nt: TGTGCCAGCAGCTGGGGACTAGCGGGCACAGATACGCAGTATTTT
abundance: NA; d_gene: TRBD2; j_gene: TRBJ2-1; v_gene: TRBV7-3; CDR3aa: CASSSPARGGGNEQFF; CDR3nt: TGTGCCAGCAGCTCCCCGGCCCGGGGGGGGGGCAATGAGCAGTTCTTC
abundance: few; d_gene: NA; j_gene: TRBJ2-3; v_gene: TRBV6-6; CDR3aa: CASSYSGGVSSTDTQYF; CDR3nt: TGTGCCAGCAGTTACTCGGGGGGAGTCAGTAGCACAGATACGCAGTATTTT
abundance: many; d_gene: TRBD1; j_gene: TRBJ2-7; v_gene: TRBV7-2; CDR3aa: CASSLVGTGRYEQYF; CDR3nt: TGTGCCAGCAGCTTAGTAGGGACAGGACGCTACGAGCAGTACTTC